This section outlines one TCR beta chain sequence together with its context. Its target is unknown. The table came from immunoSEQ multiplex PCR; TCRdb's copy has only in-frame clones and leaves some out. This table holds some 72,000 clones, 92% found once. This sample stems from a study of T cell responses to AZD1222 COVID-19 vaccine. Study-wide points: Seropositivity was recorded at baseline in only 6 or 7 AZD1222 recipients. With dominance at 160-218 and 743-854, vaccine-associated CD4 TCRs spanned spike.

This TCR was sampled from an adult in good health. Here the sequenced sample was peripheral blood, taken on day 0 of MenACWY control vaccination.

The CDR3 region is CATSRSPDRTDTQYF. The CDR3 DNA reads as TGTGCCACCAGCAGAAGCCCGGACAGGACAGATACGCAGTATTTT. The chain employs TRBV15 and TRBJ2-3; 7 bases are shared with TRBD1. The CDR3 runs 15 residues. The V and J ends lost 2 bases and 3 bases, in that order; junction bases with no gene match: 5. Germline CDR1 is LNHNV and CDR2 is YYDKDF (reference sequence).